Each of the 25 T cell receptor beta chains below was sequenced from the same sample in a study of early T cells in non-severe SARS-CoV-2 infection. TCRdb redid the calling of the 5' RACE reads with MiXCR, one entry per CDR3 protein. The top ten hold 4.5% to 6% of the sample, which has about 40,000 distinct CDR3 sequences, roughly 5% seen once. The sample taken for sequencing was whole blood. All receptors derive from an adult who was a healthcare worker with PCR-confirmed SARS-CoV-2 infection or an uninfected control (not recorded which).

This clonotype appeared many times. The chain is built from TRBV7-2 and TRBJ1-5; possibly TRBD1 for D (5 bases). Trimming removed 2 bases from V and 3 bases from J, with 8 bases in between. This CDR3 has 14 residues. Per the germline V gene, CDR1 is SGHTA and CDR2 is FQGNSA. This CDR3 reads CASSLTDTNQPQHF. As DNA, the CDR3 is TGTGCCAGCAGCTTAACGGACACCAATCAGCCCCAGCATTTT.

CDR3 DNA sequence: TGTGCCAGCAGCCCGAGACTAGCGAGCACAGATACGCAGTATTTT. It codes for CASSPRLASTDTQYF. The chain links TRBV14 to TRBJ2-3; 8 bases map to TRBD2. The CDR3 contains 15 residues. CDR1 and CDR2 (germline): SGHDN, FVKESK. Trimming at V came to 4 bases and at J to 0 bases, leaving 3 bases not matched to a gene.

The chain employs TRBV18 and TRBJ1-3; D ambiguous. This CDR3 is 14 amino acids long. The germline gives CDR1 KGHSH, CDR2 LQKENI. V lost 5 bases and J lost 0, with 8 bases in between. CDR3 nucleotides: TGTGCCAGCTCAGCTGCATACTCTGGAAACACCATATATTTT. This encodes CASSAAYSGNTIYF.

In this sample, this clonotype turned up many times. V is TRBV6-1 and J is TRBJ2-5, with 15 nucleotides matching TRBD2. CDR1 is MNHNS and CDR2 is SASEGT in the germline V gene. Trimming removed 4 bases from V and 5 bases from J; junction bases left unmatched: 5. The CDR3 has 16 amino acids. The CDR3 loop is CASSGRTSGGAETQYF. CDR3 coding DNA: TGTGCCAGCAGTGGTCGGACTAGCGGGGGGGCTGAGACCCAGTACTTC.

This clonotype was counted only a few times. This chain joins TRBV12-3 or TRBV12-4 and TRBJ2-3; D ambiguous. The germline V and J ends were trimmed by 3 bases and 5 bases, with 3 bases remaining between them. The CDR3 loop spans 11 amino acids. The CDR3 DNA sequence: TGTGCCAGCAGTTTCATAGATACGCAGTATTTT. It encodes CASSFIDTQYF.

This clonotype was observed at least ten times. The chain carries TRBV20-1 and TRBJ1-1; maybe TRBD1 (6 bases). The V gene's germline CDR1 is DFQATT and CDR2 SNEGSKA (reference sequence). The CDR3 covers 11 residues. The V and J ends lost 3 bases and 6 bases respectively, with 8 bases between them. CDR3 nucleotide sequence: TGCAGTGCTAGGAGGGGGGCTGAAGCTTTCTTT. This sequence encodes CSARRGAEAFF.

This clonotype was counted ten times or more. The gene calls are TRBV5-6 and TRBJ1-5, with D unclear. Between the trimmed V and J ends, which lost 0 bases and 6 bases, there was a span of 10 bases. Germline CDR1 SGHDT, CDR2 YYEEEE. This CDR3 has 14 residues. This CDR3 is CASSLEGRGQPQHF. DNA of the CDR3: TGTGCCAGCAGCTTGGAGGGTAGAGGTCAGCCCCAGCATTTT.

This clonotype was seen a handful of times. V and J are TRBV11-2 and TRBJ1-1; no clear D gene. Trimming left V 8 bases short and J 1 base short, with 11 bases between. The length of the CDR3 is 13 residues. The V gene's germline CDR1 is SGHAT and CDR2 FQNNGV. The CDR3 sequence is CASFLSRNTEAFF. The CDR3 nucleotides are TGTGCCAGCTTCCTTTCAAGGAACACTGAAGCTTTCTTT.

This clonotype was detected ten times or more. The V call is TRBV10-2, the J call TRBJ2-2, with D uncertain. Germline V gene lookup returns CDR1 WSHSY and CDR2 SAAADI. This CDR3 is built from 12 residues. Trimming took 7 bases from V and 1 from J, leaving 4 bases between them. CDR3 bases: TGCGCCAGCACCCAGAACACCGGGGAGCTGTTTTTT. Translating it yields CASTQNTGELFF.

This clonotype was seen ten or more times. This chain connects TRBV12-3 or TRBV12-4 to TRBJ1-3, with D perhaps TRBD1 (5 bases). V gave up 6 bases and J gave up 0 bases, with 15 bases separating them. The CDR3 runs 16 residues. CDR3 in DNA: TGTGCCAGCAGACGATCGGGGGGGAGCTCTGGAAACACCATATATTTT. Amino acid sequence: CASRRSGGSSGNTIYF.

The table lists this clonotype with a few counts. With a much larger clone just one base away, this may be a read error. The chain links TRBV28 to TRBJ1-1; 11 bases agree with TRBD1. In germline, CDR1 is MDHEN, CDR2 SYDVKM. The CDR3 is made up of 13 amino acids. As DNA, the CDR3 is TGTGTCAGCAGGACAGGGGGCTGGACTGAAGCTTTCTTT. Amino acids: CVSRTGGWTEAFF.

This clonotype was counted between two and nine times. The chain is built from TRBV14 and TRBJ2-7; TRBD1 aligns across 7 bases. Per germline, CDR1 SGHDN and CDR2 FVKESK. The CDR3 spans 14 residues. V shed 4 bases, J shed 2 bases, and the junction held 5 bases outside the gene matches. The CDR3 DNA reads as TGTGCCAGCAGCCTTCAGGGGGTCGCCTACGAGCAGTACTTC. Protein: CASSLQGVAYEQYF.

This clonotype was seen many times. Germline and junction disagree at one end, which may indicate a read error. The CDR3: CASSSLNHHEQYF. The CDR3 bases are TGCGCCAGCAGCTCACTCAATCACCACGAGCAGTACTTC. The gene calls are TRBV5-6 and TRBJ2-7; no reliable D call. Germline CDR1 reads SGHDT; CDR2 reads YYEEEE. There are 13 residues in the CDR3.

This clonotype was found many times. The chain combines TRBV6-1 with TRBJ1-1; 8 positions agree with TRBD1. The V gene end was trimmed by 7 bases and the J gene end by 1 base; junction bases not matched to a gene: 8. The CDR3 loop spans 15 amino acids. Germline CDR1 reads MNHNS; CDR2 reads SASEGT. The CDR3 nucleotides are TGTGCCAGCATCCCCGGACAGGGAGCGAACACTGAAGCTTTCTTT. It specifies CASIPGQGANTEAFF.

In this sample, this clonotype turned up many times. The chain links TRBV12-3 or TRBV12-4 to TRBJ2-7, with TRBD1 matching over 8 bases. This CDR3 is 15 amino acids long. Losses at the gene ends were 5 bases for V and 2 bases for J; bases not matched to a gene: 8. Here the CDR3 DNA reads TGTGCCAGCAGTCCCCTCGGACAGGGTACCTACGAGCAGTACTTC. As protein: CASSPLGQGTYEQYF.

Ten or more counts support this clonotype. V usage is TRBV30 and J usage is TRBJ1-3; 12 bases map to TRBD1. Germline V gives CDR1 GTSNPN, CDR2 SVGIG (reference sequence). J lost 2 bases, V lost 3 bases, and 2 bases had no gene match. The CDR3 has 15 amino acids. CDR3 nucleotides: TGTGCCTGGAGGGGGACAGGGGGCACTGGAAACACCATATATTTT. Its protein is CAWRGTGGTGNTIYF. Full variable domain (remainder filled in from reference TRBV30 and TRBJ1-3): SQTIHQWPATLVQPVGSPLSLECTVEGTSNPNLYWYRQAAGRGLQLLFYSVGIGQISSEVPQNLSASRPQDRQFILSSKKLLLSDSGFYLCAWRGTGGTGNTIYFGEGSWLTVV.

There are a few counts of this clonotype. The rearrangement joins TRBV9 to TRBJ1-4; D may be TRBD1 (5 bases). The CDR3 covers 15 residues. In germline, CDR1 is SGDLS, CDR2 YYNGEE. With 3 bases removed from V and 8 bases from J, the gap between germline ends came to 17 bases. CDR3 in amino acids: CASSGDPGFGEKLFF. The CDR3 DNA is TGTGCCAGCAGCGGGGACCCAGGGTTTGGGGAAAAACTGTTTTTT.

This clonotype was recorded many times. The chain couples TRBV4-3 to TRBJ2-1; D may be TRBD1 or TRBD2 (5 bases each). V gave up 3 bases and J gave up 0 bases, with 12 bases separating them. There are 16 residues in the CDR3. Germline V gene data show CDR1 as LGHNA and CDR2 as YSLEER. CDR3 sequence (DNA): TGCGCCAGCAGCCAGGCCGGGACGGCCTCCTACAATGAGCAGTTCTTC. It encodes CASSQAGTASYNEQFF.

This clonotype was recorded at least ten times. CDR3 nucleotide sequence: TGCAGCGTTGATAGGCAGACGAACACTGAAGCTTTCTTT. It encodes CSVDRQTNTEAFF. The chain couples TRBV29-1 to TRBJ1-1; D uncertain. Deletions cut 3 bases from V and 1 base from J, with 9 bases between. The CDR3 is made up of 13 amino acids. Per germline, CDR1 SQVTM and CDR2 ANQGSEA.

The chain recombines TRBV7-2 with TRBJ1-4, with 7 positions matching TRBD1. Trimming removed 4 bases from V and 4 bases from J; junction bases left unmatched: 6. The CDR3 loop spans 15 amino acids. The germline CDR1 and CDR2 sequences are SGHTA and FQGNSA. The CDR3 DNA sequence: TGTGCCAGCAGCTCAGAGACAGGGTTTAATGAAAAACTGTTTTTT. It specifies CASSSETGFNEKLFF.

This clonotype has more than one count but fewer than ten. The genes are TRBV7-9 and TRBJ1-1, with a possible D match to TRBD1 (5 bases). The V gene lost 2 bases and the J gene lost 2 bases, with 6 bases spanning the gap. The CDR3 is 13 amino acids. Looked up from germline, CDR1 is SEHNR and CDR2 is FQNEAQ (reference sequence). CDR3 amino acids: CASSLRDNTEAFF. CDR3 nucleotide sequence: TGTGCCAGCAGCTTAAGGGACAACACTGAAGCTTTCTTT.

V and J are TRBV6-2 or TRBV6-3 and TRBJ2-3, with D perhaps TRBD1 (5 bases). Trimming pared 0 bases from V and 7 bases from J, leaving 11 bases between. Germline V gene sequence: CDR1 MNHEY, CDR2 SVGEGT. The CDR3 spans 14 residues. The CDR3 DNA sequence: TGTGCCAGCAGTTACTCGGGGCGCGATTATACGCAGTATTTT. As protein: CASSYSGRDYTQYF.

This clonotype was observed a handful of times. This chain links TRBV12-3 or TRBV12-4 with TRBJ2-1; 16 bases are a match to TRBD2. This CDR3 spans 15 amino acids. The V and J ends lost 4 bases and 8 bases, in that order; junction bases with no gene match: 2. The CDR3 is CASSSGTSGRDEQFF. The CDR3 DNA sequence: TGTGCCAGCAGTTCCGGGACTAGCGGGAGGGATGAGCAGTTCTTC.

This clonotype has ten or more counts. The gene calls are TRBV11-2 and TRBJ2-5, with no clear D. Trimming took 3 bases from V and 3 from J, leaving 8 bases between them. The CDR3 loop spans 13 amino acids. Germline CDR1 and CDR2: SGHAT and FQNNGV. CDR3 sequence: CASSFGAEETQYF. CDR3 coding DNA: TGTGCCAGCAGCTTCGGAGCCGAAGAGACCCAGTACTTC.

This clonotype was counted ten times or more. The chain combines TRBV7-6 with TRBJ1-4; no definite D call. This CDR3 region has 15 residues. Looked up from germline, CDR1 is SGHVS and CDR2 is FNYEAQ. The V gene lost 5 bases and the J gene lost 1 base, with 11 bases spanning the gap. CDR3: CASSPSVRTNEKLFF. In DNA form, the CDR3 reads TGTGCCAGCAGCCCCTCGGTGAGAACTAATGAAAAACTGTTTTTT.